The sequence of this TCR beta chain was determined in a study of cytomegalovirus exposure and HLA in healthy donors. Looking at the study overall: For the approximately 360 genotyped donors, roughly 81% fell within the Caucasian-associated ancestry cluster. General study findings and limits: Prediction of most subjects' HLA-A and HLA-B alleles by TCR beta sequences was reportedly accurate.

In the case of this clone: Antigen specificity is unknown.

Germline V gene sequence: CDR1 SGHNT, CDR2 YENEEA. This CDR3 has 14 residues. J was trimmed by 5 bases and V by 4 bases; bases with no gene match: 6. This PCR relied on a set of 60 Vbeta primers and 13 Jbeta primers. Here immunoSEQ multiplex PCR was the method, and the copy in TCRdb shows in-frame clones only, minus some. This sample has 150,000 to 200,000 clones, with about 80% found just once. The clonotype originates from a woman aged 40-49 years in good health and CMV-seronegative. Sequences were obtained from PBMCs. The V gene is TRBV11-3, the J gene TRBJ2-3; 7 bases are a match to TRBD2. CDR3 residues: CASSSPREGDTQYF. CDR3 nucleotides: TGTGCCAGCAGCTCACCGAGGGAGGGAGATACGCAGTATTTT.